This record concerns one T cell receptor (beta chain) sequence. This entry belongs to a study of T cell changes during pregnancy in multiple sclerosis. The method was immunoSEQ multiplex PCR; TCRdb's version includes in-frame clones alone and lacks a portion of them. This repertoire shows approximately 92,000 clones, approximately 92% found once; its top ten account for over 2%. The material sequenced was peripheral blood, taken in the first trimester of pregnancy. The sequence was obtained from a female donor with multiple sclerosis, enrolled in a pregnancy study.

The chain's CDR3 is CASSARVPNEKLFF. DNA of the CDR3: TGTGCCAGTAGTGCCAGGGTTCCTAATGAAAAACTGTTTTTT. The chain combines TRBV19 with TRBJ1-4; D possibly corresponds to TRBD1 (5 bases). The germline CDR1 and CDR2 sequences are LNHDA and SQIVND (reference sequence). This CDR3 is 14 amino acids long. Deletions cut 5 bases from V and 3 bases from J, with 10 bases between.